What follows is one TCR beta chain and its context. The antigen is undetermined. The sample belongs to a study of graft-versus-host responses after intestinal transplantation. Background on the study: Transplantation in recipients was multivisceral, liver-intestinal, or isolated intestinal.

Some clones are missing from TCRdb's copy, which holds only in-frame ones; the method was immunoSEQ multiplex PCR. The sample comprises more than 80,000 clones, about four fifths of which are singletons, and approximately 18% rests with the top ten. The CDR3 has 13 amino acids. Germline V gene sequence: CDR1 MGHRA, CDR2 YSYEKL. Trimming removed 0 bases at V and 6 bases at J, with 7 bases between. The input for sequencing was unstimulated CD8+ T cells sorted from spleen or lymph node cells, taken before intestinal transplant. The clonotype comes from a human donor who received an intestinal transplant. The V call is TRBV4-1, the J call TRBJ2-3; D is unclear. The CDR3 loop is CASSQEKGDTQYF. The CDR3 region has the DNA TGCGCCAGCAGCCAAGAGAAGGGCGATACGCAGTATTTT.